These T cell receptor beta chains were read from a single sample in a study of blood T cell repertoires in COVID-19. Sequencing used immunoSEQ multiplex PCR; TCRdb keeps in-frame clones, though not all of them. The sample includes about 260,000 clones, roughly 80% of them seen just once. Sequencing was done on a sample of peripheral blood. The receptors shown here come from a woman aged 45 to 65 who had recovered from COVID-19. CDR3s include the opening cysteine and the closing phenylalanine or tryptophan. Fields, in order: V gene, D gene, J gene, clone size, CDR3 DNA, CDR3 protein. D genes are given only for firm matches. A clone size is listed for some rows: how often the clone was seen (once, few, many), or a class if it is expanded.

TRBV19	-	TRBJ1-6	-	TGTGCCAGTAGCTCGATCAACCTAAGCGAGACAGGAGATTCACCCCTCCACTTT	CASSSINLSETGDSPLHF
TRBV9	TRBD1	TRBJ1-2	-	TGTGCCAGCAGCCCTGACAGGGGAGGTGGAGGCTACACCTTC	CASSPDRGGGGYTF
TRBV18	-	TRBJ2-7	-	TGTGCCAGCTCACCGGGAGGTGGGAACGAGCAGTACTTC	CASSPGGGNEQYF
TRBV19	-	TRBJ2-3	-	TGTGCCAGTAGTAGCGGGCTTAGCACAGATACGCAGTATTTT	CASSSGLSTDTQYF
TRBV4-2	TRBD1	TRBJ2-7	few	TGTGCCAGCAGCCAAGGACAGGGGGCATACGAGCAGTACTTC	CASSQGQGAYEQYF
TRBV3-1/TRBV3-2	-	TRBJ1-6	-	TGTGCCAGCAGCCAAGGATCGTCTAACCCCCTCCACTTT	CASSQGSSNPLHF
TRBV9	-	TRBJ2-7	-	TGTGCCAGCGGGCCCGGGAGCTCCTACGAGCAGTACTTC	CASGPGSSYEQYF
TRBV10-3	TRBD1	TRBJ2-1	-	TGTGCCATCAGTGAGGGGACAGGTCTTTACAATGAGCAGTTCTTC	CAISEGTGLYNEQFF
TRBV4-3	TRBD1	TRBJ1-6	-	TGCGCCAGCAGCCTTGGGACAGGACTAGAGAATTCACCCCTCCACTTT	CASSLGTGLENSPLHF
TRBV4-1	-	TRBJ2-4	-	TGCGCCAGCAGCCATCCTGGGGGGGCCAAAAACATTCAGTACTTC	CASSHPGGAKNIQYF
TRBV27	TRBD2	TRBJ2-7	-	TGTGCCAGCAGTGTAACGTCGGGACTAGCCTACGAGCAGTACTTC	CASSVTSGLAYEQYF
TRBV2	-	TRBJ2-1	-	TGTGCCAGCAGCGGACAGAGCAATGAGCAGTTCTTC	CASSGQSNEQFF
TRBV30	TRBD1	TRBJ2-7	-	TGTGCCTGGAGGGGACCGGGACAGGGGGCAGGGGAGCAGTACTTC	CAWRGPGQGAGEQYF
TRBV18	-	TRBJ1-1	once	TGTGCCAGCTCAAGTTCAGAGAACACTGAAGCTTTCTTT	CASSSSENTEAFF
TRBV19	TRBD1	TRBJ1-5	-	TGTGCCAGTGGACAGGGGGTAGGTCAGCCCCAGCATTTT	CASGQGVGQPQHF
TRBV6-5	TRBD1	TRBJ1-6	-	TGTGCCAGCAGTATTGGACAGGCCTATAATTCACCCCTCCACTTT	CASSIGQAYNSPLHF
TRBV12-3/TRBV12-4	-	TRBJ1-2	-	TGTGCCAGCAGTTTTACGGGGGATGGCTACACCTTC	CASSFTGDGYTF
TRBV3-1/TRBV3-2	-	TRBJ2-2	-	TGTGCCAGCAGCCAGGAACAGGACACCGGGGAGCTGTTTTTT	CASSQEQDTGELFF
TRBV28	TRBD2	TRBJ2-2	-	TGTGCCAGCACCCGGAGGCTTGGAGCGGGGGGTTACACCGGGGAGCTGTTTTTT	CASTRRLGAGGYTGELFF
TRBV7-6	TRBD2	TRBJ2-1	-	TGTGCCAGCAGCCCCCCTATGATAGCGGGGCAGGTAGGTGCTTACAATGAGCAGTTCTTC	CASSPPMIAGQVGAYNEQFF
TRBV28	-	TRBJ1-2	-	TGTGCCAGCCGACATACCCTGGACAGTCCCTATGGCTACACCTTC	CASRHTLDSPYGYTF
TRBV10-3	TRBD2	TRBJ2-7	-	TGTGCCATCAGTGAGTCAACGGGAGGGCCTATACCTTACGAGCAGTACTTC	CAISESTGGPIPYEQYF
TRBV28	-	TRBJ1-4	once	TGTGCCAGCAGTTTATCGGGGGGACCTATCAGGGATGAAAAACTGTTTTTT	CASSLSGGPIRDEKLFF
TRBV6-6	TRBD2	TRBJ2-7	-	TGTGCCAGCAGTCCACACACAGCGGGAAATACCTACGAGCAGTACTTC	CASSPHTAGNTYEQYF
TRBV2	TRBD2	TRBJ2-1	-	TGTGCCAGCAGTGGGAAAGCGGGAGAAGACAATGAGCAGTTCTTC	CASSGKAGEDNEQFF
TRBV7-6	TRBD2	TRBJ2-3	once	TGTGCCAGCAGCCAATCTTGGACTAGTATCACAGATACGCAGTATTTT	CASSQSWTSITDTQYF
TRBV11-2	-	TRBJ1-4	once	TGTGCCAGCAGCCCCGGGACTGCTAGCTTTAATGAAAAACTGTTTTTT	CASSPGTASFNEKLFF
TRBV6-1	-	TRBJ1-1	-	TGTGCCAGCAGTGAAGGCGGGGGGGGCACTGAAGCTTTCTTT	CASSEGGGGTEAFF
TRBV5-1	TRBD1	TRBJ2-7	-	TGCGCCAGCAGCACTGACTACAGGGGACCCTACGAGCAGTACTTC	CASSTDYRGPYEQYF
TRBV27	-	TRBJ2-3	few	TGTGCCAGCAGTTTAGACTCTTCCGTCAATACGCAGTATTTT	CASSLDSSVNTQYF
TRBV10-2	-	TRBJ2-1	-	TGCGCCAGCAGTTGGGACACCCGCTCGCAGTTCTTC	CASSWDTRSQFF
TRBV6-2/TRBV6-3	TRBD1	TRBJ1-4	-	TGTGCCAGCAGTTACTCGAGGACAGGGGATGAAAAACTGTTTTTT	CASSYSRTGDEKLFF
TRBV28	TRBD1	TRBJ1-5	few	TGTGCCAGCACACCACAGGGGGGCCAGCCCCAGCATTTT	CASTPQGGQPQHF
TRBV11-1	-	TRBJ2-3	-	TGTGCCAGCGGCTCGATGTCCCGGGCAGATACGCAGTATTTT	CASGSMSRADTQYF
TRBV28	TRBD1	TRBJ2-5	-	TGTGCCAGCAGTTTTACAGGGGCCCTCCAAGAGACCCAGTACTTC	CASSFTGALQETQYF
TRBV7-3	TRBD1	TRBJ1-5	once	TGTGCCAGCAGCGAAGGGACAGGGGGCGATGGCAATCAGCCCCAGCATTTT	CASSEGTGGDGNQPQHF
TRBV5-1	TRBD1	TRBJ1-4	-	TGCGCCAGCAGCCGTAGACAGGGGGCGACTAATGAAAAACTGTTTTTT	CASSRRQGATNEKLFF
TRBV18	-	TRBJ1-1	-	TGTGCCAGCTCACCGAACGAGGGGAACACTGAAGCTTTCTTT	CASSPNEGNTEAFF
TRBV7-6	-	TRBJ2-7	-	TGTGCCAGCCAGACCACAGGCTCCTACGAGCAGTACTTC	CASQTTGSYEQYF
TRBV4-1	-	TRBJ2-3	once	TGCGCCAGCAGCCAAGCGGGGTCCACAGATACGCAGTATTTT	CASSQAGSTDTQYF